The subject of this entry is one T cell receptor (beta chain). What antigen it recognizes has not been identified. No quality values exist for individual bases; no much larger clone is one base distant. CDR1 and CDR2, looked up from the germline V gene (reference sequence), are DFQATT and SNEGSKA. Including cysteine and phenylalanine, the CDR3 has 11 amino acids. Just the 33-base CDR3 DNA is kept, in frame starting at base 1. The data originate from a study of T cell repertoires in cytomegalovirus infection (dated by TCRdb to between 2018 and 2020). Notes on the research overall: Donor HLA type was relevant to the analysis, as public TCR beta signatures indicated carriage of CMV infection together with the matching HLA type. On the study overall, not on this receptor specifically: In both this cohort and an independent cohort of 352 donors, the cumulative frequency of public TCR beta family members distinguished carriers of CMV infection plus the relevant HLA type. The ex vivo response was dominated by HLA-C-restricted CMV-specific TCR beta clonotypes, and the single most frequent clonotype in two of eight donors was supplied by these HLA-C-restricted clonotypes.

These reads were obtained on an Illumina HiSeq 1500. The public sequencing data were trimmed at Q25 with fastp and processed into clonotypes with MiXCR by TCRdb, which kept only in-frame beta chains. Each CDR3 protein gets just one entry, which takes the most common genes and DNA from the rows behind it. The sample records about 230,000 distinct CDR3 sequences, approximately 22% of which are singletons. The biggest ten clones account for 15% to 20% of the sample. Sequenced input: CD8+ T cells from PBMCs. Recombination joined TRBV20-1 with TRBJ2-1, and the D gene may be TRBD2, 6 bases matching. This clonotype was obtained from a human donor in good health (CMV status not recorded). Some clones in this sample may be carry-over from other donors' samples. CDR3 sequence: CSGWWRGEQFF. The bases read TGCAGCGGGTGGTGGCGGGGTGAGCAGTTCTTC.